One sample yielded the 9 T cell receptor beta chains listed below, sequenced in a study of technical replicates of blood from a few donors (TCRdb year 2017). To prepare the library, the immunoSEQ multiplex PCR assay was applied. TCRdb limited this immuneACCESS table to in-frame rearrangements with V and J called. A share of clones is missing; checked studies link under half to unresolved V genes, and the rest is unexplained. The sample table lists about 88,000 clones, about 94% of them with a count of one. The ten largest clones capture 0.25% of the sample. Material: T cells isolated from PBMCs. Receptors originate from a human donor in good health.

The CDR3 protein is CASSVAGGGETQYF. The CDR3 DNA sequence: TGTGCCAGCAGCGTAGCGGGAGGGGGTGAGACCCAGTACTTC. The chain has TRBV9 and TRBJ2-5; 8 bases fit TRBD2. The CDR3 consists of 14 residues. Per the germline V gene, CDR1 is SGDLS and CDR2 is YYNGEE. The V gene end was trimmed by 0 bases and the J gene end by 5 bases; junction bases not matched to a gene: 3.

CDR3 coding DNA: TGTGCCAGCAGCCCTAATGCTGGCGGGGAGCTGTTTTTT. Its protein is CASSPNAGGELFF. This rearrangement joins TRBV6-5 to TRBJ2-2; D gene unclear. V shed 6 bases and J shed 7 bases, with 12 bases lying between them. Looked up from germline, CDR1 is MNHEY and CDR2 is SVGAGI. The CDR3 extends over 13 amino acids.

The chain couples TRBV28 to TRBJ2-1; D possibly corresponds to TRBD1 (5 bases). This CDR3 region has 13 residues. Trimming pared 5 bases from V and 8 bases from J, leaving 13 bases between. The germline gives CDR1 MDHEN, CDR2 SYDVKM. This CDR3 reads CASSPGEGDEQFF. As DNA, the CDR3 is TGTGCCAGCAGTCCTGGTGAAGGGGATGAGCAGTTCTTC.

V is TRBV13 and J is TRBJ2-7, with a possible D match to TRBD2 (6 bases). V was cut by 1 base and J by 4 bases, with 32 bases left in between. The germline gives CDR1 PRHDT, CDR2 FYEKMQ (reference sequence). The CDR3 is 21 amino acids. CDR3 amino acids: CASSLVFPVGTRLGGAYEQYF. CDR3 nucleotides: TGTGCCAGCAGCTTAGTCTTTCCCGTTGGGACCCGCTTGGGGGGAGCTTACGAGCAGTACTTC.

The chain combines TRBV5-1 with TRBJ1-6; the match to TRBD1 covers 8 bases. The CDR3 is 14 amino acids. After removal of 4 bases from V and 8 bases from J, the junction contained 5 bases not matched to a gene. Germline CDR1 and CDR2: SGHRS and YFSETQ. The CDR3 bases are TGCGCCAGCAGCGGGGGACAGGTTGATTCACCCCTCCACTTT. It encodes CASSGGQVDSPLHF.

The chain has TRBV4-1 and TRBJ2-5; 10 nucleotides line up with TRBD2. The length of the CDR3 is 18 residues. Looked up from germline, CDR1 is MGHRA and CDR2 is YSYEKL. The junction had 9 bases not matched to a gene; V was cut back by 1 base and J by 1 base. The CDR3 sequence is CASSQVGGLAGVQETQYF. The DNA for the CDR3 is TGCGCCAGCAGCCAAGTGGGGGGCCTAGCGGGAGTCCAAGAGACCCAGTACTTC.

The chain carries TRBV19 and TRBJ2-5; D may be TRBD1 (6 bases). CDR1 LNHDA and CDR2 SQIVND come from the germline V gene (reference sequence). This CDR3 is built from 14 residues. V was clipped by 5 bases and J by 0 bases, with 10 bases between them. CDR3 sequence: CASSVGQNQETQYF. CDR3 DNA sequence: TGTGCCAGTAGTGTCGGACAGAACCAAGAGACCCAGTACTTC.

The chain has TRBV4-1 and TRBJ2-3, with D uncertain. V gave up 0 bases and J gave up 2 bases, with 6 bases separating them. The CDR3 loop spans 14 amino acids. Looked up from germline, CDR1 is MGHRA and CDR2 is YSYEKL. CDR3 sequence reads: CASSQELLTDTQYF. CDR3 DNA sequence: TGCGCCAGCAGCCAAGAACTACTCACAGATACGCAGTATTTT.

The V gene is TRBV10-3, the J gene TRBJ2-7; no definite D call. With 0 bases removed from V and 12 bases from J, the gap between germline ends came to 9 bases. The CDR3 length is 11 residues. Germline V gene sequence: CDR1 ENHRY, CDR2 SYGVKD. CDR3 sequence: CAISESFFPYF. CDR3 DNA: TGTGCCATCAGTGAGTCTTTCTTTCCGTACTTC.